A selection of T cell receptor beta chains follows, all from one sample in a study of T cell repertoires in cytomegalovirus infection. From the reads, TCRdb called clonotypes with MiXCR, one entry per CDR3 protein. The sample records around 300,000 distinct CDR3 sequences, 8% to 9.5% being singletons. The sequenced sample was PBMCs. These receptors all stem from a human donor in good health (CMV status not recorded). Some clones in this sample may be carry-over from other donors' samples. Both conserved end residues are part of each CDR3. D genes are given only for firm matches. Only some rows state a clone size, as once, few, many or a class for expanded clones.

abundance	d_gene	v_gene	j_gene	CDR3nt	CDR3aa
many	TRBD1	TRBV7-2	TRBJ2-6	TGTGCCAGCAGCCCTCACGTGGGGACAGGGGTCTCTGGGGCCAACGTCCTGACTTTC	CASSPHVGTGVSGANVLTF
many	NA	TRBV24-1	TRBJ2-1	TGTGCCACCAGTGATCCAGCCAAGGGACAGGGGGGGACTAGCGGCTACAATGAGCAGTTCTTC	CATSDPAKGQGGTSGYNEQFF
many	NA	TRBV11-2	TRBJ2-7	TGTGCCAGCACACCGGCCAGGGGCCCCTACGAGCAGTACTTC	CASTPARGPYEQYF
NA	TRBD1	TRBV7-9	TRBJ1-2	TGTGCCAGCAGCCTGGACAGGATAGGAGATGGCTACACCTTC	CASSLDRIGDGYTF
NA	TRBD2	TRBV11-1	TRBJ2-1	TGTGCCAGCAGCTATCGACTAGCTGGTGAGCAGTTCTTC	CASSYRLAGEQFF
many	NA	TRBV7-6	TRBJ1-2	TGTGCCAGCAGCTTATCGCAGGGCGGGGGCTATGGCTACACCTTC	CASSLSQGGGYGYTF
few	NA	TRBV6-1	TRBJ1-6	TGTGCCAGCAGTTCCACAGCGGGGGGAAGGCGGCCTCGATCACCCCTCCACTTT	CASSSTAGGRRPRSPLHF
many	TRBD2	TRBV6-6	TRBJ2-7	TGTGCCACCGGTGGGGCCGGACTAGCGGGGGGGAACGAGCAGTACTTC	CATGGAGLAGGNEQYF
few	TRBD2	TRBV15	TRBJ2-1	TGTGCCACCAGCAGAGGGACTAGTTTGCAGTTCTTC	CATSRGTSLQFF
many	TRBD1	TRBV19	TRBJ2-3	TGTGCCAGCTCGGACAGGGGGTTGACAGATACGCAGTATTTT	CASSDRGLTDTQYF
few	NA	TRBV5-6	TRBJ1-5	TGTGCCAGCAGCTTGTGGTTGACCCCCGGGAGCAATCAGCCCCAGCATTTT	CASSLWLTPGSNQPQHF
NA	NA	TRBV15	TRBJ2-2	TGTGCCACCAGCAGAGATCCCCCCGGGGAGCTGTTTTTT	CATSRDPPGELFF
many	NA	TRBV7-2	TRBJ2-5	TGTGCCAGCAGCCCGGCTAGATCGGAGACCCAGTACTTC	CASSPARSETQYF
many	NA	TRBV7-9	TRBJ1-5	TGTGCCAGCAGCTTAGAGGAAGTCAGCAATCAGCCCCAGCATTTT	CASSLEEVSNQPQHF
NA	NA	TRBV14	TRBJ2-5	TGTGCCAGCAGCCAAGCGGGCAGATTCCAAGAGACCCAGTACTTC	CASSQAGRFQETQYF
many	NA	TRBV7-2	TRBJ2-7	TGTGCCAGCAGCCCCGGGACCCGGAGGGAGCAGTACTTC	CASSPGTRREQYF
few	NA	TRBV4-3	TRBJ2-3	TGCGCCAGCAGCCAACCCGGGGGAGATACGCAGTATTTT	CASSQPGGDTQYF
many	TRBD1	TRBV4-1	TRBJ1-2	TGCGCCAGCAGCCACCCACAGAGGGGGACAGGGGGCGATGGCTACACCTTC	CASSHPQRGTGGDGYTF
NA	NA	TRBV10-3	TRBJ1-1	TGTGCCATCAGTGAAACGAAGTGGCCTAAGCGGACTGAAGCTTTCTTT	CAISETKWPKRTEAFF
few	NA	TRBV19	TRBJ1-5	TGTGCCAGTAATCGGGGGCCAAATCAGCCCCAGCATTTT	CASNRGPNQPQHF
NA	NA	TRBV19	TRBJ1-5	TGTGCCAGTAGTATACAGGGGCAGGCCGCTCTGGGCCAGCCCCAGCATTTT	CASSIQGQAALGQPQHF
few	NA	TRBV12-3/TRBV12-4	TRBJ1-1	TGTGCCAGCAGTTTAGCTGACAGACCTGAAGCTTTCTTT	CASSLADRPEAFF
many	TRBD1	TRBV7-8	TRBJ2-5	TGTGCCAGCAGCTATAGACAGGGCGGACAGACCCAGTACTTC	CASSYRQGGQTQYF
NA	TRBD1	TRBV5-1	TRBJ2-1	TGCGCCAGCAGCTCCCAACCAACCGGACAGGTCTACAATGAGCAGTTCTTC	CASSSQPTGQVYNEQFF
NA	NA	TRBV4-3	TRBJ2-7	TGCGCCAGCAGCCAGGGGGCGCTCCCCGGTTCCGAGCAGTACTTC	CASSQGALPGSEQYF
few	NA	TRBV5-5	TRBJ1-6	TGTGCCAGCAAGCCTCGGACAGTTTATAATTCACCCCTCCACTTT	CASKPRTVYNSPLHF
NA	NA	TRBV27	TRBJ2-3	TGTGCCAGCAGGAATCTCCCGCCCCGGGATAGCACAGATACGCAGTATTTT	CASRNLPPRDSTDTQYF
NA	NA	TRBV7-9	TRBJ2-1	TGTGCCAGCAGCCGCACGGCGGGGGCCTTAGGCAATGAGCAGTTCTTC	CASSRTAGALGNEQFF
many	TRBD1	TRBV7-2	TRBJ1-2	TGTGCCAGCAAACGAGGGGGCGCGTTCTATGGCTACACCTTC	CASKRGGAFYGYTF
NA	NA	TRBV28	TRBJ1-1	TGTGCCAGCATGAACACTGAAGCTTTCTTT	CASMNTEAFF
NA	NA	TRBV7-6	TRBJ1-5	TGTGCCAGCAGCATACCGGGACAAGGTGCCCAGCATTTT	CASSIPGQGAQHF
NA	NA	TRBV7-8	TRBJ1-5	TGTGCCAGCAGCCGAAAAGACAGACGGAGCAATCAGCCCCAGCATTTT	CASSRKDRRSNQPQHF
few	TRBD2	TRBV25-1	TRBJ2-3	TGTGCCAGCAGACGGACTAGCGGGGGGACAGATACGCAGTATTTT	CASRRTSGGTDTQYF
many	TRBD2	TRBV27	TRBJ2-7	TGTGCCAGCAGTTTAAAGGGACTAGCGGGGATAAGAGGCTACGAGCAGTACTTC	CASSLKGLAGIRGYEQYF
NA	TRBD1	TRBV19	TRBJ2-2	TGTGCCAGTAGTAACCCGGGACAGGGTCGGCACACCGGGGAGCTGTTTTTT	CASSNPGQGRHTGELFF
few	NA	TRBV19	TRBJ2-1	TGTGCCAGTAGTATGAACTTCAACTCCTACAATGAGCAGTTCTTC	CASSMNFNSYNEQFF
many	NA	TRBV7-2	TRBJ1-6	TGTGCCAGCAGCCCCCGACAGGACTTGCCCCTCCACTTT	CASSPRQDLPLHF
few	TRBD2	TRBV7-2	TRBJ2-1	TGTGCCAGCAGCTTATTTGGTGGACTAGTGCTCTATGAGCAGTTCTTC	CASSLFGGLVLYEQFF
NA	NA	TRBV2	TRBJ2-1	TGTGCCAGCAGTGGGGAACGAGTCGGTGAGCAGTTCTTC	CASSGERVGEQFF
few	NA	TRBV7-8	TRBJ2-1	TGTGCCAGCAGCTTCCGTAGGAGTGATGAGCAGTTCTTC	CASSFRRSDEQFF
many	NA	TRBV7-2	TRBJ2-4	TGTGCCAGCAGCTTAAACAGATTTATAAAAAACATTCAGTACTTC	CASSLNRFIKNIQYF
few	NA	TRBV27	TRBJ2-2	TGTGCCAGCAGCCCCTCAGTAGGGGTGGTAAGCGGGGAGCTGTTTTTT	CASSPSVGVVSGELFF
many	NA	TRBV6-2/TRBV6-3	TRBJ2-7	TGTGCCAGCAGTTACACGGCAGCCTACGAGCAGTACTTC	CASSYTAAYEQYF
many	NA	TRBV7-2	TRBJ1-6	TGTGCCAGCAGCTTTACAGGGAATTCACCCCTCCACTTT	CASSFTGNSPLHF
NA	NA	TRBV9	TRBJ2-5	TGTGCCAGCAGCGCCAGAGGAGGGAGCCCCCCAGAGACCCAGTACTTC	CASSARGGSPPETQYF
NA	NA	TRBV6-8	TRBJ1-2	TGTGCCAGCACTCCTCAGAGAAACTATGGCTACACCTTC	CASTPQRNYGYTF
many	NA	TRBV7-8	TRBJ2-1	TGTGCCAGCCGAGGGGGGGTCCTCTCCTACAATGAGCAGTTCTTC	CASRGGVLSYNEQFF
few	TRBD2	TRBV2	TRBJ2-1	TGTGCCAGCAGTGAAAGAGCGGGGGCCTACAATGAGCAGTTCTTC	CASSERAGAYNEQFF
few	TRBD1	TRBV19	TRBJ1-4	TGTGCCAGTAGTGTGACAGGGAAGAGGACTAATGAAAAACTGTTTTTT	CASSVTGKRTNEKLFF
many	NA	TRBV27	TRBJ1-3	TGTGCCAGCAGTTTATCTGGGGGTTCTCCGCCTGGAAACACCATATATTTT	CASSLSGGSPPGNTIYF
many	NA	TRBV2	TRBJ1-4	TGTGCCGGTGCAGGGGTGCGGGGTTTTGCAACTAATGAAAAACTGTTTTTT	CAGAGVRGFATNEKLFF
many	NA	TRBV7-2	TRBJ2-3	TGTGCCAGCAGCAGGGAGCGATTAGATACGCAGTATTTT	CASSRERLDTQYF
few	TRBD1	TRBV20-1	TRBJ1-2	TGCAGTGCTAGAGTTGGGGGGACAGGGACCTATGGCTACACCTTC	CSARVGGTGTYGYTF
few	NA	TRBV9	TRBJ2-1	TGTGCCAGCAGCGTAGGGGGAGGGACAGGAGACAATGAGCAGTTCTTC	CASSVGGGTGDNEQFF
few	NA	TRBV4-2	TRBJ2-1	TGTGCCAGCAGCCCCCCCGGGACTTCCGCCGTCTATGAGCAGTTCTTC	CASSPPGTSAVYEQFF